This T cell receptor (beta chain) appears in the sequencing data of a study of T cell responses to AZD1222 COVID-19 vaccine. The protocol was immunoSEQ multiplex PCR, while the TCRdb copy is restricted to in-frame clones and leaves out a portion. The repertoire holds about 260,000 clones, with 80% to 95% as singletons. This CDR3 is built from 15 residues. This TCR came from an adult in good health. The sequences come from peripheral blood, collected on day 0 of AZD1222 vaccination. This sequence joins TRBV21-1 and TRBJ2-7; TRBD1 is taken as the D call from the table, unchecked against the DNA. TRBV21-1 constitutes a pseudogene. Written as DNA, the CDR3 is TGTGCCAGCAGCAAAGAGGAGACAGGGGTCCACGAGCAGTACTTC. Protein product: CASSKEETGVHEQYF.